These T cell receptor beta chains were read from a single sample in a study of T cell responses to AZD1222 COVID-19 vaccine. TCRdb's table, derived via immunoSEQ multiplex PCR, lists solely in-frame clones and lacks some. The table lists 75,000 to 100,000 clones, 85% to 90% of them singletons. The sequenced sample was peripheral blood, obtained on day 0 of AZD1222 vaccination. The origin of the receptors is an adult in good health. The CDR3 runs from the conserved cysteine through the conserved F or W. A D gene is named only where the DNA matches it firmly. Part of the rows lack a size; the others show once, few, many or a class for expanded clones.

j_call	d_call	clone_size	v_call	cdr3_aa	cdr3_nt
TRBJ1-4	.	.	TRBV7-9	CASSQGSVGNEKLFF	TGTGCCAGCAGTCAGGGGAGTGTGGGCAATGAAAAACTGTTTTTT
TRBJ2-7	TRBD1	.	TRBV7-9	CASTQGDRQLYEQYF	TGTGCCAGCACCCAGGGGGACAGGCAATTATACGAGCAGTACTTC
TRBJ1-2	TRBD1	.	TRBV6-1	CASSESWTGNYGYTF	TGTGCCAGCAGTGAATCCTGGACAGGCAACTATGGCTACACCTTC
TRBJ2-3	TRBD2	.	TRBV4-1	CASSRAAREPDTQYF	TGCGCCAGCAGCAGAGCCGCGCGGGAGCCAGATACGCAGTATTTT
TRBJ2-1	.	.	TRBV5-1	CASSLGGGSDNEQFF	TGCGCCAGCAGCTTGGGGGGAGGTTCAGACAATGAGCAGTTCTTC
TRBJ2-7	TRBD1	once	TRBV5-4	CASSDGTGVYEQYF	TGTGCCAGCAGCGACGGGACAGGGGTTTACGAGCAGTACTTC
TRBJ2-3	TRBD1	.	TRBV5-4	CASSIGNRGRGDTQYF	TGTGCCAGTTCGATAGGAAACAGGGGGCGGGGAGATACGCAGTATTTT
TRBJ1-6	TRBD1	.	TRBV5-4	CASSLLGQGESPLHF	TGTGCCAGCAGCTTGCTTGGACAGGGAGAATCACCCCTCCACTTT
TRBJ2-7	TRBD1	.	TRBV6-5	CATRDSSYEQYF	TGTGCCACCCGGGACAGTTCCTACGAGCAGTACTTC
TRBJ1-1	.	.	TRBV28	CASTLRTEAFF	TGTGCCAGCACCCTTCGTACTGAAGCTTTCTTT
TRBJ2-2	TRBD2	.	TRBV27	CASRRAGGHTGELFF	TGTGCCAGCAGGAGAGCGGGAGGCCACACCGGGGAGCTGTTTTTT
TRBJ2-2	TRBD1	.	TRBV30	CAWSAGGYTGELFF	TGTGCCTGGAGTGCAGGGGGTTACACCGGGGAGCTGTTTTTT
TRBJ1-5	.	.	TRBV13	CASSYGSSQPQHF	TGTGCCAGCAGCTACGGGTCGAGTCAGCCCCAGCATTTT
TRBJ2-5	TRBD2	.	TRBV14	CASSFTTSGRQETQYF	TGTGCCAGCAGCTTCACGACTAGCGGGCGTCAAGAGACCCAGTACTTC
TRBJ2-4	.	.	TRBV30	CAWSGATVKNIQYF	TGTGCCTGGAGTGGAGCGACAGTTAAAAACATTCAGTACTTC
TRBJ2-1	TRBD2	.	TRBV7-3	CASSYYSGSSYNEQFF	TGTGCCAGCAGCTACTATAGCGGGAGCTCCTACAATGAGCAGTTCTTC
TRBJ2-7	.	.	TRBV12-2	CASRCGFYEQYF	TGTGCAAGTCGCTGTGGATTTTACGAGCAGTACTTC
TRBJ2-7	TRBD2	.	TRBV13	CASSRGLAEAYEQYF	TGTGCCAGCAGCCGCGGACTAGCGGAGGCCTACGAGCAGTACTTC
TRBJ2-3	TRBD2	.	TRBV19	CASSRSGRATDTQYF	TGTGCCAGTAGTCGCAGCGGGAGGGCCACAGATACGCAGTATTTT
TRBJ1-6	.	.	TRBV7-9	CASSLTNSPLHF	TGTGCCAGCAGCTTGACCAATTCACCCCTCCACTTT
TRBJ2-7	.	.	TRBV3-1/TRBV3-2	CASSQDWVLVGGEQYF	TGTGCCAGCAGCCAAGATTGGGTTTTGGTAGGGGGCGAGCAGTACTTC
TRBJ2-1	.	.	TRBV5-1	CASSRTENEQFF	TGCGCCAGCAGCCGGACTGAGAATGAGCAGTTCTTC